The 4 T cell receptor beta chains below all came from one sample that was sequenced in a study of cytomegalovirus exposure and HLA in healthy donors. Researchers ran the PCR with 60 Vbeta and 13 Jbeta primers. Only in-frame clones appear in the TCRdb table, and some are missing; sequencing was by immunoSEQ multiplex PCR. The sample gives approximately 220,000 clones, less than 85% of which show up once; 0.63% is in the top ten. Sequencing used PBMCs. The receptors shown here come from a young man in good health and CMV-seronegative.

The chain recombines TRBV30 with TRBJ2-2; possible D gene TRBD1, 6 bases. CDR3 size: 13 residues. Deletions cut 3 bases from V and 5 bases from J, with 10 bases between. Germline V gives CDR1 GTSNPN, CDR2 SVGIG (reference sequence). In nucleotides, the CDR3 is TGTGCCTGGAGAGGACAGTGGACCGGGGAGCTGTTTTTT. It encodes CAWRGQWTGELFF. The variable domain in full, with the rest retrieved from reference TRBV30 and TRBJ2-2, is SQTIHQWPATLVQPVGSPLSLECTVEGTSNPNLYWYRQAAGRGLQLLFYSVGIGQISSEVPQNLSASRPQDRQFILSSKKLLLSDSGFYLCAWRGQWTGELFFGEGSRLTVL.

The chain combines TRBV9 with TRBJ2-1, with 12 bases matching TRBD2. This CDR3 is 19 amino acids long. Germline-derived CDR1 and CDR2 are SGDLS and YYNGEE. V lost 1 base and J lost 0; bases outside the gene matches: 8. The DNA for the CDR3 is TGTGCCAGCAGCGTAACTCCCCTAGCGGGAGGGAGCTCCTACAATGAGCAGTTCTTC. Translation: CASSVTPLAGGSSYNEQFF.

The chain combines TRBV19 with TRBJ2-1; no definite D call. The CDR3 runs to 13 residues. Germline V gene sequence: CDR1 LNHDA, CDR2 SQIVND (reference sequence). V lost 0 bases and J 4 bases, leaving 4 bases between the germline ends. Here the CDR3 reads CASSIEQYNEQFF. In DNA, the CDR3 is TGTGCCAGTAGTATAGAACAGTACAATGAGCAGTTCTTC.

V gene TRBV7-2 combines with J gene TRBJ2-3, with a tentative D call TRBD2 (5 bases). This CDR3 has 14 residues. The V gene lost 5 bases and the J gene lost 5 bases, with 14 bases spanning the gap. Germline V gene sequence: CDR1 SGHTA, CDR2 FQGNSA. The CDR3 region is CASSLMGDQDTQYF. For the CDR3, the DNA is TGTGCCAGCAGCCTAATGGGAGATCAAGATACGCAGTATTTT.